This TCR beta chain derives from a study of early T cells in non-severe SARS-CoV-2 infection (dated by TCRdb to the early 2020s). With respect to the entire study: Because TCR sequencing was done on bulk RNA from unsorted whole blood, the alpha and beta chains could not be paired.

The library was built by means of 5' RACE. Instrument used: NextSeq 500. The TCR library protocol attached unique molecular identifiers to individual cDNA molecules to correct for sequencing error and PCR bias. Both TCR alpha and beta chains were sequenced, and tight co-correlation was observed between alpha and beta sequence abundances in each sample. The authors processed their data as follows. Decombinator V4 was used to annotate TCR sequences for V gene, J gene and CDR3. TCRs were defined as expanded if a significant change between any two time points was detected under a Poisson model with p below 0.0001. TCR abundances were normalised to the total number of TCRs sequenced per sample and expressed as counts per million. MAIT TCRs were defined by TRAV1-2 paired with TRAJ12, TRAJ20 or TRAJ33, and iNKT TCRs by TRAV10 paired with TRAJ18. VDJdb, accessed 1 November 2021, was searched for CMV, EBV and SARS-CoV-2 annotated TCRs, with TCRs annotated for multiple antigens excluded. The public reads were reanalyzed by TCRdb: fastp trimming at Q25, MiXCR alignment, in-frame beta chains only. Each entry merges the rows of one CDR3 protein and shows their most common DNA and genes. None of the V and J calls come from the authors' own analysis; TCRdb made them. The sample yields roughly 40,000 distinct CDR3 sequences; approximately 7.1% were counted once. Roughly 4.3% of the sample is held by the ten biggest clonotypes.

The investigation overall reported the following: VDJdb matching was skewed toward anti-spike CD8 responses, so virus-specific expansions were likely underestimated and private and CD4 specificities were missed.

From the cysteine through the phenylalanine, the CDR3 covers 13 amino acids. This entry keeps only the CDR3 DNA: 39 bases, framed from base 1. V is trimmed back by 6 bases and J by 1 base, and the junction contains 6 bases that no gene match accounts for. The CDR1 and CDR2 encoded by the germline V gene (reference sequence) are DFQATT and SNEGSKA. The study was a case-control design nested within a healthcare worker cohort in London, UK, with weekly nasopharyngeal swab PCR tests and blood sampling. Healthcare workers were recruited during the week of the UK lockdown, between 23 and 31 March 2020, and followed weekly for up to about 15 weeks. This clonotype was counted only a few times. Its binding antigen is unknown. Per-nucleotide qualities are absent, and no much larger clonotype sits a single base away.

Sequencing used whole blood. The clonotype was recovered from an adult who was a healthcare worker with PCR-confirmed SARS-CoV-2 infection or an uninfected control (not recorded which). The sequence links TRBV20-1 to TRBJ2-7; 7 of the junction bases match TRBD1. The DNA sequence is as follows: TGCAGTGCCGACAGGACAGGTTCCTACGAGCAGTACTTC. This encodes CSADRTGSYEQYF.